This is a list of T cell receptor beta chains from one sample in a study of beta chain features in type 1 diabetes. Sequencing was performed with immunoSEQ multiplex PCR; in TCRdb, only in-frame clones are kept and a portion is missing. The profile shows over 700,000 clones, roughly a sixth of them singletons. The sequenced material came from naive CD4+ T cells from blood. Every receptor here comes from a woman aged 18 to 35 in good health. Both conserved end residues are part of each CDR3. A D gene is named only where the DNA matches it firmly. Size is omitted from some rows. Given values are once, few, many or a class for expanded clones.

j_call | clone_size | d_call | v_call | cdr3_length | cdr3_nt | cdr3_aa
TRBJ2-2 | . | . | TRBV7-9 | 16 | TGTGCCAGCAGCTTAGGATTATGGGATCACACCGGGGAGCTGTTTTTT | CASSLGLWDHTGELFF
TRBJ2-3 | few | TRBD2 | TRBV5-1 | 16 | TGCGCCAGCACTGAGACTAGCGGGAAGAGCACAGATACGCAGTATTTT | CASTETSGKSTDTQYF
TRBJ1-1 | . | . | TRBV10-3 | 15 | TGTGCCATCAGTGACCGGGCAGGGGTGGGCACTGAAGCTTTCTTT | CAISDRAGVGTEAFF
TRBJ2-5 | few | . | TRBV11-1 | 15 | TGTGCCAGCAGCTCGAATACACAGGACCCCCGGGCCCAGTACTTC | CASSSNTQDPRAQYF
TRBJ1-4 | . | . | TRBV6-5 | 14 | TGTGCCAGCAGTTACGGGACTGGGGAGGAAAAACTGTTTTTT | CASSYGTGEEKLFF
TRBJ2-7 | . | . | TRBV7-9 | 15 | TGTGCCAGCAGCTTTGCGGGAAGGTCTTTCTACGAGCAGTACTTC | CASSFAGRSFYEQYF
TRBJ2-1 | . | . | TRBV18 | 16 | TGTGCCAGCTCACCGGCTAGTGGGCGCGGCTACAATGAGCAGTTCTTC | CASSPASGRGYNEQFF
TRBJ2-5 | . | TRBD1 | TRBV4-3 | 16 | TGCGCCAGCAGCCCCAGACCGGGACAGGGTTTCGGGACCCAGTACTTC | CASSPRPGQGFGTQYF
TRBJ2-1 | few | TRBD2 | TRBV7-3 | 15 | TGTGCCAGCAGCTTAGATCGAGGGACTAGCTCTGAGCAGTTCTTC | CASSLDRGTSSEQFF
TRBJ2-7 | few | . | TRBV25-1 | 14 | TGTGCCAGCAGTGAATCTAACAGCATCTTCGAGCAGTACTTC | CASSESNSIFEQYF
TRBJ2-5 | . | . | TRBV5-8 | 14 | TGTGCCAGCAGCCCCGGACTGGGCGGGCAGACCCAGTACTTC | CASSPGLGGQTQYF
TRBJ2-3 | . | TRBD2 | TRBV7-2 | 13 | TGTGCCAGCAGCCAAGGACTAGCGGATACGCAGTATTTT | CASSQGLADTQYF
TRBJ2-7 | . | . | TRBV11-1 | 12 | TGTGCCAGCAGCAACAGGGTAAGCGAGCAGTACTTC | CASSNRVSEQYF
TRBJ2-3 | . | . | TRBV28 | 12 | TGTGCCAGCAGTTCCGTTTCAGATACGCAGTATTTT | CASSSVSDTQYF
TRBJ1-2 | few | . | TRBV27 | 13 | TGTGCCAGCAGTGCTGAGGGGATCTATGGCTACACCTTC | CASSAEGIYGYTF
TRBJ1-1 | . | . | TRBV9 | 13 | TGTGCCAGCAGCGTAGAGGGGTACACTGAAGCTTTCTTT | CASSVEGYTEAFF
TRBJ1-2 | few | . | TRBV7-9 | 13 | TGTGCCAGCAGCTTAGCGAGCAGTTATGGCTACACCTTC | CASSLASSYGYTF
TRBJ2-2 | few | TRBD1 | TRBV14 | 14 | TGTGCCAGCAGCACACAGGGGTACACCGGGGAGCTGTTTTTT | CASSTQGYTGELFF
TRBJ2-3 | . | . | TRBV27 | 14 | TGTGCCAGCAGACCGGGAGCAGGCACAGATACGCAGTATTTT | CASRPGAGTDTQYF
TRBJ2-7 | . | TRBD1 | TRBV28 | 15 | TGTGCCAGCAGAGGGACAGGGCACATCTCCTACGAGCAGTACTTC | CASRGTGHISYEQYF
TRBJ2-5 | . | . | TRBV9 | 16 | TGTGCCAGCAGCGTCGGGTCACAGGGAAGGAGGGAGACCCAGTACTTC | CASSVGSQGRRETQYF
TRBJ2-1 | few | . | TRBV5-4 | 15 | TGTGCCAGCAGCCCAAGCGGTCCCAGGTATAATGAGCAGTTCTTC | CASSPSGPRYNEQFF
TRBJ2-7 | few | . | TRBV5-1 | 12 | TGCGCCAGCAGCGTATATACAGGGGAGCAGTACTTC | CASSVYTGEQYF
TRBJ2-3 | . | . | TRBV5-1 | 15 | TGCGCCAGCAGCTTGGAGTTAGCCGGCACAGATACGCAGTATTTT | CASSLELAGTDTQYF
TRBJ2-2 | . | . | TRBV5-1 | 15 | TGCGCCAGCAGCTTGGGGACAACGAACACCGGGGAGCTGTTTTTT | CASSLGTTNTGELFF
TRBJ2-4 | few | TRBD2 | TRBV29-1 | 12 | TGCAGCGGAGGGACTAGCGCAAACATTCAGTACTTC | CSGGTSANIQYF
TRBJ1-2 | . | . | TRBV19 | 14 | TGTGCCAGTAGTATGTCCCCGGGGGGTAATGGCTACACCTTC | CASSMSPGGNGYTF
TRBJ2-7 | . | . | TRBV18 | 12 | TGTGCCAGCTCAGTGGGGAGAGACGAGCAGTACTTC | CASSVGRDEQYF
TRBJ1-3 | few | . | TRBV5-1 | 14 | TGCGCCAGCAGAGCGGGGGCAGTGGGAAACACCATATATTTT | CASRAGAVGNTIYF
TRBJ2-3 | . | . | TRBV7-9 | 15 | TGTGCCAGCGACGCACAGGGTATTCGCGCAGATACGCAGTATTTT | CASDAQGIRADTQYF
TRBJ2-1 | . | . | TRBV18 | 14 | TGTGCCAGCTCACCGTTGCAGGGTCGCGGTGAGCAGTTCTTC | CASSPLQGRGEQFF
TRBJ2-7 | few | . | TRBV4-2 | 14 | TGTGCCAGCAGCCAAGATTTCGACATTTACGAGCAGTACTTC | CASSQDFDIYEQYF
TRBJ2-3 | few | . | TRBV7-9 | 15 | TGTGCCAGCAGCGACCGGGGACTTAACACAGATACGCAGTATTTT | CASSDRGLNTDTQYF
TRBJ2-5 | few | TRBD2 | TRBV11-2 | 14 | TGTGCCAGCAGCTTCCGACTAGCATTGGAGACCCAGTACTTC | CASSFRLALETQYF
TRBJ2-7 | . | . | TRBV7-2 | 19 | TGTGCCAGCAGCTCGCAAGCGGGCAGGAGGGCCCTTAGTGGTTACGAGCAGTACTTC | CASSSQAGRRALSGYEQYF
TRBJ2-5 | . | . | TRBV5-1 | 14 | TGCGCCAGCAGCTTGTACCAGGGCCAAGAGACCCAGTACTTC | CASSLYQGQETQYF
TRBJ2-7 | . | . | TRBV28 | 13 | TGTGCCAGCAGTTTACCGGGCGGGTACGAGCAGTACTTC | CASSLPGGYEQYF
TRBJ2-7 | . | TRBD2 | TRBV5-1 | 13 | TGCGCCAGCAGCCCAGGACTAGCGCTCGAGCAGTACTTC | CASSPGLALEQYF
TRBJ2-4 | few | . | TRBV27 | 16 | TGTGCCAGCAGTTTATTTGCCGGTTCAGCCAAAAACATTCAGTACTTC | CASSLFAGSAKNIQYF
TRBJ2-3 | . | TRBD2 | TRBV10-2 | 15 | TGCGCCAGCAGTCGAGGGCTAGCGGGAGTAGATACGCAGTATTTT | CASSRGLAGVDTQYF
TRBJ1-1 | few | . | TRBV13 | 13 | TGTGCCAGCAGCTTAACGGGGAACACTGAAGCTTTCTTT | CASSLTGNTEAFF
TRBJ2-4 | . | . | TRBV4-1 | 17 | TGCGCCAGCAGCCAAGATGGGGTTAGTGGCGACAAAAACATTCAGTACTTC | CASSQDGVSGDKNIQYF
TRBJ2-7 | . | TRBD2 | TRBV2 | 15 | TGTGCCAGCAGTTGGACTAGCGGGAGGTTGGGAGAGCAGTACTTC | CASSWTSGRLGEQYF